This T cell receptor (beta chain) originates from a study of blood T cell repertoires in COVID-19. Overall study: PBMCs, B-cell-depleted T cells, or T cells provided the cDNA or gDNA that made up the material.

Authors' data handling: It was from reference gene primer amplification that nucleated cell counts were estimated. Profiled with immunoSEQ multiplex PCR; TCRdb holds only in-frame clones, not every one. That table gives V, J and clone size, and the DNA gave D and trimming. The table records approximately 90,000 clones, about 83% of them present only once. The V gene end was trimmed by 6 bases and the J gene end by 0 bases; junction bases not matched to a gene: 5. Germline V gives CDR1 MNHEY, CDR2 SVGAGI. There are 15 residues in the CDR3. Seattle patients were enrolled while actively infected and followed longitudinally.

Specimen: peripheral blood. The V and J genes are TRBV6-5 and TRBJ1-5; 7 bases are shared with TRBD1. The clonotype comes from a man aged 70 or older with COVID-19, enrolled during active disease. This chain's CDR3 is CASRSTGVSNQPQHF. DNA for the CDR3: TGTGCCAGCAGGTCCACAGGGGTTAGCAATCAGCCCCAGCATTTT.